The 26 T cell receptor beta chains below come from one sample, sequenced in a study of T cell responses to AZD1222 COVID-19 vaccine. Some clones are missing from TCRdb's copy, which holds only in-frame ones; the method was immunoSEQ multiplex PCR. The sample contains around 140,000 clones, around 92% of which appear only once. The specimen was peripheral blood, collected 28 days after the second AZD1222 dose. The origin of the receptors is an adult who received the AZD1222 COVID-19 vaccine.

The V call is TRBV10-3, the J call TRBJ1-3, with 7 bases that match TRBD1. CDR1 ENHRY and CDR2 SYGVKD come from the germline V gene. J was trimmed by 1 base and V by 6 bases; bases with no gene match: 9. The CDR3 is made up of 16 amino acids. CDR3 coding DNA: TGTGCCATCAGACAGACAGGGCCAGTGTCTGGAAACACCATATATTTT. Its protein is CAIRQTGPVSGNTIYF.

V usage is TRBV3-1 (or the pseudogene TRBV3-2) and J usage is TRBJ1-2; no definite D call. The CDR3 runs 14 residues. V dropped 1 base and J dropped 4 bases, with 10 bases sitting between them. Germline CDR1 is LGHDT and CDR2 is YNNKEL (reference sequence). DNA of the CDR3: TGTGCCAGCAGCCAAGCCCTCAATCCCTATGGCTACACCTTC. Encoded protein: CASSQALNPYGYTF.

The V call is TRBV4-3, the J call TRBJ1-1; D is uncertain. This CDR3 is 15 amino acids long. The V gene's germline CDR1 is LGHNA and CDR2 YSLEER. Trimming removed 0 bases at V and 0 bases at J, with 8 bases between. CDR3 region: CASSQEILMNTEAFF. The CDR3 DNA sequence: TGCGCCAGCAGCCAAGAGATCTTGATGAACACTGAAGCTTTCTTT.

This clone occurred once. Other DNA sequences from this sample encode an identical CDR3 as well. The chain uses TRBV2 and TRBJ2-3; D ambiguous. This CDR3 has 14 amino acids. Germline CDR1 reads SNHLY; CDR2 reads FYNNEI. Trimming pared 2 bases from V and 5 bases from J, leaving 11 bases between. The CDR3 is CASSEPPAGDTQYF. Written as DNA, the CDR3 is TGTGCCAGCAGTGAACCCCCGGCAGGAGATACGCAGTATTTT.

The chain employs TRBV7-9 and TRBJ1-1, with D possibly matching TRBD1 (6 bases). The CDR3 has 15 amino acids. Between the trimmed V and J ends, which lost 5 bases and 0 bases, there was a span of 13 bases. The V gene's germline CDR1 is SEHNR and CDR2 FQNEAQ (reference sequence). Here the CDR3 reads CASSVQGSMNTEAFF. CDR3 coding DNA: TGTGCCAGCAGCGTACAGGGTTCCATGAACACTGAAGCTTTCTTT. The full variable domain, completed using reference TRBV7-9 and TRBJ1-1, is DTGVSQNPRHKITKRGQNVTFRCDPISEHNRLYWYRQTLGQGPEFLTYFQNEAQLEKSRLLSDRFSAERPKGSFSTLEIQRTEQGDSAMYLCASSVQGSMNTEAFFGQGTRLTVV.

CDR3 in amino acids: CAWSSGPYNEQFF. Written as DNA, the CDR3 is TGTGCCTGGTCTAGCGGCCCCTACAATGAGCAGTTCTTC. This rearrangement joins TRBV30 to TRBJ2-1, with 7 positions matching TRBD2. This CDR3 is built from 13 residues. J lost 2 bases, V lost 5 bases, and 3 bases had no gene match. Germline CDR1 and CDR2: GTSNPN and SVGIG (reference sequence).

A single count supports this clone. CDR3 bases: TGTGCCAGCAGTTTTGGCAGGAACTATGGCTACACCTTC. Its translation: CASSFGRNYGYTF. The gene calls are TRBV12-3 or TRBV12-4 and TRBJ1-2; D remains ambiguous. Trimming left V 3 bases short and J 2 bases short, with 7 bases between. The CDR3 loop spans 13 amino acids.

The CDR3 is CASSLGRTQTQGYTF. The CDR3 nucleotides read TGTGCCAGCAGCTTGGGCAGAACCCAGACCCAAGGCTACACCTTC. The chain couples TRBV5-4 to TRBJ1-2; D gene uncertain. Deletions cut 0 bases from V and 8 bases from J, with 17 bases between. Germline loops: CDR1 SGHNT, CDR2 YYREEE (reference sequence). This CDR3 has 15 amino acids.

As concerns this clone: The same CDR3 can be traced to other DNA sequences in this sample. The chain carries TRBV7-9 and TRBJ1-3; D gene unclear. Germline CDR1 and CDR2: SEHNR and FQNEAQ (reference sequence). Between the trimmed V and J ends, which lost 5 bases and 0 bases, there was a span of 2 bases. The CDR3 is made up of 12 amino acids. The CDR3 loop reads CASSPSGNTIYF. The DNA of the CDR3 is TGTGCCAGCAGCCCCTCTGGAAACACCATATATTTT.

The chain recombines TRBV11-2 with TRBJ2-4, with 9 bases aligning to TRBD2. The length of the CDR3 is 16 residues. The germline V gene has CDR1 SGHAT and CDR2 FQNNGV. J was trimmed by 3 bases and V by 4 bases; bases with no gene match: 7. The CDR3 reads CASSSLAGFGKNIQYF. The CDR3 coding sequence is TGTGCCAGCAGCTCCCTAGCGGGATTTGGCAAAAACATTCAGTACTTC.

This chain joins TRBV6-5 and TRBJ1-2; TRBD1 is a possible D gene (5 bases). CDR3 length: 14 residues. V dropped 4 bases and J dropped 2 bases, with 11 bases sitting between them. Germline V CDR1 and CDR2: MNHEY, SVGAGI. The CDR3 loop is CASSSLGGNYGYTF. CDR3 nucleotide sequence: TGTGCCAGCAGTTCCCTGGGGGGAAACTATGGCTACACCTTC.

The chain links TRBV14 to TRBJ2-4, with a possible D match to TRBD2 (6 bases). Trimming left V 0 bases short and J 9 bases short, with 6 bases between. The length of the CDR3 is 12 residues. CDR1 and CDR2 (germline): SGHDN, FVKESK. Here the CDR3 reads CASSQEGGIQYF. For the CDR3, the DNA is TGTGCCAGCAGCCAAGAGGGAGGCATTCAGTACTTC.

This clone occurred once. The rearrangement joins TRBV10-3 to TRBJ1-3; no clear D gene. Germline values: CDR1 ENHRY, CDR2 SYGVKD. The CDR3 has 14 residues. V gave up 3 bases and J gave up 0 bases, with 6 bases separating them. CDR3 in DNA: TGTGCCATCAGTGAAATGGGCTCTGGAAACACCATATATTTT. As protein: CAISEMGSGNTIYF.

The rearrangement links TRBV5-6 to TRBJ1-6, with TRBD1 as a possible D gene (6 bases). Germline CDR1 SGHDT, CDR2 YYEEEE. The ends were cut back, 4 bases at V and 3 bases at J, with 11 bases in the middle. This CDR3 is 15 amino acids long. CDR3 protein: CASSPEGDYNSPLHF. The CDR3, as DNA: TGTGCCAGCAGCCCCGAGGGGGACTATAATTCACCCCTCCACTTT.

This sequence joins TRBV5-1 and TRBJ2-5, with 8 positions matching TRBD1. The V and J ends lost 0 bases and 5 bases, in that order; junction bases with no gene match: 6. The CDR3 is 15 residues long. The germline V gene has CDR1 SGHRS and CDR2 YFSETQ. The DNA for the CDR3 is TGCGCCAGCAGCTTGGTTCAGGGGGCGGAGGAGACCCAGTACTTC. Protein: CASSLVQGAEETQYF.

This clone showed up just once. V gene TRBV30 combines with J gene TRBJ1-2, with D unclear. Trimming removed 5 bases at V and 1 base at J, with 8 bases between. Per the germline V gene, CDR1 is GTSNPN and CDR2 is SVGIG (reference sequence). This CDR3 is 12 amino acids long. The CDR3 sequence is CAWVDGNYGYTF. The CDR3 DNA is TGTGCCTGGGTGGACGGTAACTATGGCTACACCTTC.

The CDR3 protein is CASSQLGLAPEQFF. The CDR3 DNA follows: TGTGCCAGCAGCCAACTTGGACTAGCACCTGAGCAGTTCTTC. This chain connects TRBV7-9 to TRBJ2-1, with 8 bases fitting TRBD2. Germline loops: CDR1 SEHNR, CDR2 FQNEAQ (reference sequence). Trimming took 5 bases from V and 9 from J; bases not matched to a gene: 9. The CDR3 spans 14 residues.

The rearrangement joins TRBV9 to TRBJ2-5; D could derive from TRBD1 or TRBD2 (6 bases each). The CDR3 is 13 residues long. Looked up from germline, CDR1 is SGDLS and CDR2 is YYNGEE. Trimming removed 3 bases from V and 5 bases from J, with 11 bases in between. The CDR3 DNA reads as TGTGCCAGCAGCGGGGGGGCCTTCGAGACCCAGTACTTC. It encodes CASSGGAFETQYF.

The chain combines TRBV7-9 with TRBJ2-1; D possibly corresponds to TRBD1 (6 bases). The germline V gene has CDR1 SEHNR and CDR2 FQNEAQ (reference sequence). The CDR3 covers 16 residues. Trimming pared 2 bases from V and 0 bases from J, leaving 11 bases between. The CDR3 DNA is TGTGCCAGCAGCTTACAGGGGTCAAGCTCCTACAATGAGCAGTTCTTC. Encoded protein: CASSLQGSSSYNEQFF.

The rearrangement joins TRBV19 to TRBJ1-2; D is ambiguous. Germline CDR1 is LNHDA and CDR2 is SQIVND (reference sequence). Trimming removed 5 bases from V and 8 bases from J, with 15 bases in between. The CDR3 runs to 13 residues. In DNA, the CDR3 is TGTGCCAGTAGTCTAGGCGGGCTGGGCGGCTACACCTTC. Encoded protein: CASSLGGLGGYTF.

The rearrangement joins TRBV19 to TRBJ2-6, with D hard to call. Germline CDR1 and CDR2: LNHDA and SQIVND (reference sequence). The CDR3 extends over 13 amino acids. Trimming removed 5 bases from V and 0 bases from J, with 2 bases in between. CDR3 amino acids: CASSSSGANVLTF. The CDR3 DNA reads TGTGCCAGTAGTTCCTCTGGGGCCAACGTCCTGACTTTC.

The V gene is TRBV3-1 (or the pseudogene TRBV3-2), the J gene TRBJ2-1; D is perhaps TRBD1 (6 bases). The CDR3 length is 13 residues. Between the trimmed V and J ends, which lost 2 bases and 9 bases, there was a span of 11 bases. Germline V lookup: CDR1 LGHDT, CDR2 YNNKEL (reference sequence). The CDR3 spells CASSQMQGGEQFF. DNA for the CDR3: TGTGCCAGCAGCCAAATGCAAGGGGGTGAGCAGTTCTTC.

The chain has TRBV15 and TRBJ1-4; 7 positions agree with TRBD1. V trimming: 4 bases; J trimming: 6 bases; junction bases outside the gene matches: 5. Per germline, CDR1 LNHNV and CDR2 YYDKDF (reference sequence). The CDR3 is made up of 14 amino acids. The CDR3 is CATSTRTGYEKLFF. CDR3 nucleotide sequence: TGTGCCACCAGCACAAGGACAGGTTATGAAAAACTGTTTTTT.

The chain is built from TRBV10-3 and TRBJ1-2; 8 nucleotides match TRBD1. Germline-derived CDR1 and CDR2 are ENHRY and SYGVKD. V lost 2 bases, J lost 8 bases, and 7 bases stayed unmatched. The CDR3 has 14 amino acids. CDR3 region: CAISEGRQGSGYTF. The CDR3 DNA reads as TGTGCCATCAGTGAGGGAAGACAGGGGAGCGGCTACACCTTC.

The chain employs TRBV12-3 or TRBV12-4 and TRBJ1-3; D not resolved. CDR3 length: 13 residues. The ends were cut back, 6 bases at V and 1 base at J, with 7 bases in the middle. CDR3 nucleotides: TGTGCCAGCAGCTACCTTTCTGGAAACACCATATATTTT. It encodes CASSYLSGNTIYF.

CDR3 loop: CASSRAGDSYSNQPQHF. The CDR3 nucleotides read TGTGCCAGCAGTAGGGCAGGGGACTCATATAGCAATCAGCCCCAGCATTTT. This rearrangement joins TRBV7-9 to TRBJ1-5; D possibly corresponds to TRBD1 (6 bases). V was trimmed by 6 bases and J by 0 bases, leaving 18 bases between them. The CDR3 is 17 amino acids. Germline CDR1 and CDR2: SEHNR and FQNEAQ (reference sequence).